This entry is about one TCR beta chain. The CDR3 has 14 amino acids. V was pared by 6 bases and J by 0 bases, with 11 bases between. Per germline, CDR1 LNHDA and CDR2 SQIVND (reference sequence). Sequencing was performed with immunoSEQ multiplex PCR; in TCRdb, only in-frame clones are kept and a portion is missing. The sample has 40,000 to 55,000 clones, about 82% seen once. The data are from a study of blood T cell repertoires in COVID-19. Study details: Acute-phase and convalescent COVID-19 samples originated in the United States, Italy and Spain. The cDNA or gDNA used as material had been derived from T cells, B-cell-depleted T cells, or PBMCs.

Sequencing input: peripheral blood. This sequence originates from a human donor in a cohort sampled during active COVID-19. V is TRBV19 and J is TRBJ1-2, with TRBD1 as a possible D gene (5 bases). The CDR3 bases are TGTGCCAGTAGCCAAAGACAGTCTAACTATGGCTACACCTTC. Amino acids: CASSQRQSNYGYTF.